This is a list of T cell receptor beta chains from one sample in a study of identical twins. TCRdb re-analysed the 5' RACE reads in MiXCR, keeping a single row per CDR3 protein. Among 750,000 to 950,000 distinct CDR3 sequences listed, around 12% were seen once. The data also belong to a second study, concerning yellow fever vaccine responses in identical twins.

Specimen: PBMCs. Receptor source: a woman in her late teens or twenties in good health. The CDR3 runs from the conserved cysteine through the conserved F or W. A D gene is named only where the DNA matches it firmly. Clone size is given for some rows only: seen once, a few or many times, or a class if the clone is expanded.

V	J	D	size	CDR3	DNA
TRBV7-9	TRBJ2-5	TRBD2	few	CASERGGETQYF	TGTGCCAGCGAGCGGGGGGGAGAGACCCAGTACTTC
TRBV25-1	TRBJ2-3	TRBD2	few	CASSGRGAGGPGTDTQYF	TGTGCCAGCAGTGGCCGGGGGGCGGGGGGGCCGGGCACAGATACGCAGTATTTT
TRBV5-6	TRBJ2-3	TRBD2	many	CASSLAKGLAGADTQYF	TGTGCCAGCAGCTTGGCCAAGGGACTAGCGGGAGCAGATACGCAGTATTTT
TRBV20-1	TRBJ1-6	-	once	CSARVGVASPLHF	TGCAGTGCTAGAGTGGGGGTAGCTTCACCCCTCCACTTT
TRBV3-1	TRBJ1-3	-	many	CASSQYQASGNTIYF	TGTGCCAGCAGCCAATACCAGGCTTCTGGAAACACCATATATTTT
TRBV28	TRBJ2-1	-	many	CASSFGGPGLPEQFF	TGTGCCAGCAGTTTTGGGGGGCCCGGCCTCCCTGAGCAGTTCTTC
TRBV13	TRBJ2-6	-	-	CASSLGWPGANVLTF	TGTGCCAGCAGCTTAGGCTGGCCTGGGGCCAACGTCCTGACTTTC
TRBV29-1	TRBJ1-1	-	many	CSVSEEVYTEAFF	TGCAGCGTGTCAGAGGAAGTTTACACTGAAGCTTTCTTT
TRBV10-2	TRBJ1-1	TRBD1	few	CASQTGATEAFF	TGCGCCAGCCAAACAGGGGCCACTGAAGCTTTCTTT
TRBV24-1	TRBJ2-5	TRBD1	-	CATSEQGAGETQYF	TGTGCCACCAGTGAGCAGGGGGCAGGGGAGACCCAGTACTTC
TRBV7-8	TRBJ2-1	TRBD2	few	CASSRTGLAGGSYNEQFF	TGTGCCAGCAGCCGAACGGGACTAGCGGGAGGGTCCTACAATGAGCAGTTCTTC
TRBV19	TRBJ2-1	-	few	CASSTGTGEQFF	TGTGCCAGTAGTACCGGGACTGGCGAGCAGTTCTTC
TRBV3-1	TRBJ1-5	-	-	CASSQDKGGRVSNQPQHF	TGTGCCAGCAGCCAAGATAAGGGGGGCAGGGTGAGCAATCAGCCCCAGCATTTT
TRBV24-1	TRBJ2-3	TRBD1	-	CATEGQFTDTQYF	TGTGCCACCGAGGGACAGTTCACAGATACGCAGTATTTT
TRBV5-1	TRBJ2-2	-	-	CASSERLGVAGELFF	TGCGCCAGCAGTGAGAGGTTGGGCGTGGCCGGGGAGCTGTTTTTT
TRBV27	TRBJ2-1	TRBD2	few	CASSLGTSANEQFF	TGTGCCAGCAGCCTCGGGACTAGCGCCAATGAGCAGTTCTTC
TRBV2	TRBJ1-2	-	-	CASSDWGAGGYTF	TGTGCCAGCAGTGATTGGGGGGCAGGTGGCTACACCTTC
TRBV7-9	TRBJ2-5	-	-	CASSLMQETQYF	TGTGCCAGCAGCCTGATGCAAGAGACCCAGTACTTC
TRBV5-1	TRBJ1-1	-	many	CASSSHAAANTEAFF	TGCGCCAGCAGCTCCCACGCCGCGGCCAACACTGAAGCTTTCTTT
TRBV7-9	TRBJ2-2	TRBD1	-	CASSKPKRDRDTGELFF	TGTGCCAGCAGCAAACCCAAACGGGACAGAGACACCGGGGAGCTGTTTTTT
TRBV12-3/TRBV12-4	TRBJ2-1	-	many	CASSPINPGSSYNEQFF	TGTGCCAGCAGCCCAATTAATCCAGGGAGCTCCTACAATGAGCAGTTCTTC
TRBV7-6	TRBJ1-4	-	many	CASSISTGSNEKLFF	TGTGCCAGCAGCATCTCGACAGGTTCTAATGAAAAACTGTTTTTT
TRBV12-3/TRBV12-4	TRBJ2-1	TRBD2	many	CASSFLSSGYNEQFF	TGTGCCAGCAGTTTCTTGTCTAGCGGCTACAATGAGCAGTTCTTC
TRBV28	TRBJ1-5	-	-	CASSLGGGVIQPQHF	TGTGCCAGCAGTTTAGGTGGCGGGGTCATTCAGCCCCAGCATTTT
TRBV20-1	TRBJ2-1	TRBD2	-	CSAAGLAGVSYNEQFF	TGCAGTGCAGCCGGACTAGCGGGGGTCTCCTACAATGAGCAGTTCTTC
TRBV15	TRBJ2-7	-	few	CATSRKGSRNEQYF	TGTGCCACCAGCAGAAAGGGGAGTAGGAACGAGCAGTACTTC
TRBV28	TRBJ2-2	-	few	CASSHSAGRDTGELFF	TGTGCCAGCAGTCATAGTGCGGGACGTGACACCGGGGAGCTGTTTTTT
TRBV24-1	TRBJ2-1	-	once	CATCDLGDHEQFF	TGTGCCACCTGTGATTTGGGGGATCATGAGCAGTTCTTC
TRBV4-2	TRBJ2-3	-	many	CASSQDGRGRSADTQYF	TGTGCCAGCAGCCAAGATGGAAGGGGGAGGAGCGCAGATACGCAGTATTTT
TRBV15	TRBJ2-7	TRBD2	-	CATSSLLAGNSYEQYF	TGTGCCACCAGCAGCTTACTAGCGGGGAACTCCTACGAGCAGTACTTC
TRBV3-1	TRBJ2-1	-	-	CASRRGVEQLF	TGTGCCAGCAGGCGCGGGGTTGAGCAGCTCTTC
TRBV9	TRBJ2-1	TRBD2	few	CASSVGGRAYNEQFF	TGTGCCAGCAGCGTAGGCGGGAGGGCGTACAATGAGCAGTTCTTC
TRBV12-3/TRBV12-4	TRBJ2-2	TRBD2	many	CASSPGTSGSGELFF	TGTGCCAGCAGTCCCGGGACTAGTGGTTCCGGGGAGCTGTTTTTT